The present T cell receptor beta chain was sequenced within a study of cytomegalovirus exposure and HLA in healthy donors. V shed 6 bases and J 11 bases; nucleotides not matched to a gene: 8. The CDR3 contains 13 residues. The germline CDR1 and CDR2 sequences are SNHLY and FYNNEI. Researchers ran the PCR with 60 Vbeta and 13 Jbeta primers. Data came from immunoSEQ multiplex PCR; TCRdb stores just in-frame clones and leaves some out. The sample comprises roughly 120,000 clones, more than 65% of which are singletons, and 13% rests with the top ten. The chain carries TRBV2 and TRBJ1-5; 9 bases align to TRBD1. Sequencing was performed on PBMCs. The TCR comes from a woman between 40 and 55 years old in good health and CMV-seropositive. CDR3 sequence: CASRGQGFPAQHF. DNA of the CDR3: TGTGCCAGCAGGGGACAGGGTTTTCCGGCCCAGCATTTT.